The sequence of this T cell receptor beta chain was determined in a study of blood T cell repertoires in COVID-19. V shed 3 bases, J shed 0 bases, and the junction held 4 bases outside the gene matches. This CDR3 is built from 15 residues. Germline V lookup: CDR1 KGHSH, CDR2 LQKENI. Authors' methods: The authors estimated nucleated cell counts from reference gene primer amplification. Measured with immunoSEQ multiplex PCR; TCRdb has only the in-frame clones, and not every one. The DNA gave D and trimming, while V, J and clone size come from that table. The repertoire consists of a few hundred thousand clones, with around 90% occurring once and the leading ten covering 0.94%.

The origin of this receptor is a woman aged 35 to 49 who had recovered from COVID-19. The chain recombines TRBV18 with TRBJ2-7, with 8 bases lining up with TRBD1. The specimen sequenced was peripheral blood. The CDR3 coding sequence is TGTGCCAGCTCACCGCGGACAGGGAGCTCCTACGAGCAGTACTTC. Its translation is CASSPRTGSSYEQYF. Supplemented by reference TRBV18 and TRBJ2-7, the full variable domain reads NAGVMQNPRHLVRRRGQEARLRCSPMKGHSHVYWYRQLPEEGLKFMVYLQKENIIDESGMPKERFSAEFPKEGPSILRIQQVVRGDSAAYFCASSPRTGSSYEQYFGPGTRLTVT.